The TCR beta chain described here comes from a study of blood T cell repertoires in COVID-19. Turning to the study itself: Donors in the United States, Italy and Spain gave samples during acute or convalescent COVID-19. Sources were T cells, B-cell-depleted T cells, or PBMCs; the material itself was cDNA or gDNA.

The germline V gene has CDR1 SGDLS and CDR2 YYNGEE. Trimming removed 2 bases from V and 0 bases from J; junction bases left unmatched: 4. The CDR3 extends over 17 amino acids. Source study methods: For nucleated cells, counts were estimated from reference gene primer amplification. The protocol was immunoSEQ multiplex PCR, while the TCRdb copy is restricted to in-frame clones and leaves out a portion. D and trimming were read from the DNA, whereas the V and J calls and clone size are those reported in that table. In the table there are tens of thousands of clones, 70% to 90% of which are singletons. V gene TRBV9 combines with J gene TRBJ2-3, with 12 bases aligning to TRBD2. The source is a woman of 80 years or more in a cohort sampled during active or convalescent COVID-19. The sequencing input was peripheral blood. The chain's CDR3 is CASSVGTSGLSTDTQYF. The DNA for the CDR3 is TGTGCCAGCAGCGTGGGGACTAGCGGGCTTAGCACAGATACGCAGTATTTT.